The present T cell receptor beta chain was sequenced within a study of T cells after yellow fever vaccination. In this sample, this clonotype turned up a few times. Its matching antigen is unknown. Study-wide results and limits: Some clonotypes were seen in both the CD4 and the CD8 compartments. These made up a small share and likely arose from convergent recombination.

The germline CDR1 and CDR2 sequences are SGHRS and YFSETQ. Trimming removed 4 bases from V and 7 bases from J, with 12 bases in between. The CDR3 loop spans 14 amino acids. Conversion of TCR transcripts into cDNA relied on 5'RACE template switching, which added a universal primer site and UMIs. MiXCR, run by TCRdb on the 5' RACE reads, gives a single entry per CDR3 protein. The top ten hold roughly a fifth of the sample, which has around 310,000 distinct CDR3 sequences, 3.5% to 4.5% seen once. This rearrangement joins TRBV5-1 to TRBJ1-6; D not certain. The specimen was PBMCs, collected 15 days after the yellow fever booster vaccination. The receptor's source is a man between 18 and 35 years old who received the YFV17D yellow fever vaccine. The CDR3 is CASSTRTQNSPLHF. The CDR3 DNA reads as TGCGCCAGCAGCACCAGGACGCAAAATTCACCCCTCCACTTT.